This T cell receptor beta chain was sequenced during a study of CD8+ T cells in alopecia areata (dated by TCRdb to the late 2010s). About the study as a whole: Treated patients were enrolled in an open-label pilot trial of oral tofacitinib at 5 to 10 mg twice daily for moderate-to-severe alopecia areata. Biopsies were taken from tofacitinib-treated patients at baseline and at 4 and 24 weeks of treatment, and a later scalp biopsy was taken in several of the tofacitinib-treated patients. On the human side, TCRbeta sequencing was run on scalp tissue and on sorted CD4+ and CD8+ peripheral blood T cells from healthy controls and from alopecia areata patients with either patchy or totalis/universalis disease. Tofacitinib was given for 6 to 18 months, followed by 6 months of follow-up off drug to assess delayed response and recurrence. The RNA source kit depended on sample type: the PAXgene miRNA kit for fixed scalp, the miRNeasy kit for PBMCs, and the RNeasy kit for mouse skin. Clonality in the scalp was compared among normal scalp (n=4), patchy alopecia areata scalp (n=8), and alopecia totalis/universalis scalp (n=8). immunoSEQ multiplex PCR using 35 Vbeta forward primers and 13 Jbeta reverse primers was used to amplify TCRbeta CDR3 regions. The study used high-throughput TCRbeta sequencing to examine T cell clonal expansion in alopecia areata, in both the C3H/HeJ mouse model and human patients. General findings and caveats noted by the study authors: Unlike mouse skin, which is dominated by gammadelta T cells, normal human skin has resident alphabeta T cells that are also sequenced, and this complicates analysis of the scalp TCR repertoire. TCR sequences shared between patients were less clear than in mice, possibly partly because of HLA diversity in the patient population. Compared with normal scalp, lesional scalp, particularly in alopecia totalis/universalis, had higher clonality and more expanded CD8+ clones, which suggests antigenic drive.

Library generation was performed with the immunoSEQ multiplex PCR assay. To provide template for TCR sequencing, every sample had RNA extracted and reverse transcribed into cDNA. First-strand cDNA was synthesized with SuperScript III using a 2:1 mix of oligo-dT and random hexamers. A synthetic immune receptor repertoire was used to assess amplification bias, and residual bias was removed computationally. The authors' pipeline ran thus. Raw reads were preprocessed to remove errors, and CDR3 was defined by IMGT conventions from the conserved cysteine to phenylalanine. Clonality was computed by normalizing Shannon entropy by log2 of the number of productive unique TCRs and subtracting the result from 1. CD4 or CD8 identity of scalp clones was inferred by cross-referencing scalp TCRbeta sequences with sorted blood CD4 and CD8 repertoires. This immuneACCESS table, as held by TCRdb, lists in-frame sequences with V and J called but not all clones. Of the missing ones, under half trace to an unresolved V gene in checked studies; the others have no known cause. The D gene and trimming were derived from the DNA, and the V and J assignments and clone size from that table. Present in this sample are about 5,500 clones, under 80% of which were seen just once. The ten largest clones take up around 10% of the sample.

In light of the paper, this sample's time point label describes: baseline before oral tofacitinib. From alopecia areata patients, peripheral blood was collected along with lesional scalp punch biopsies. Scalp biopsies from humans were placed right away in PAXgene tissue containers for fixation. The germline V gene specifies MNHNS as CDR1 and SASEGT as CDR2. The V and J ends are trimmed by 8 bases and 2 bases, leaving 4 bases between them. The cysteine opens and the phenylalanine closes a CDR3 of 11 amino acids. The read is trimmed to its CDR3 DNA, 33 bases read in frame from base 1. Regarding this clone: Which antigen it targets is not known. No base-level quality is on record; no much larger clone is a single base apart.

This receptor was obtained from a human donor with alopecia areata. This sample comprised skin, obtained at week 0. The chain is encoded by TRBV6-1 joined to TRBJ2-1; no D gene is confidently identified. CDR3 reads: CASGPYNEQFF. The nucleotide sequence is TGTGCCAGCGGACCCTACAATGAGCAGTTCTTC.